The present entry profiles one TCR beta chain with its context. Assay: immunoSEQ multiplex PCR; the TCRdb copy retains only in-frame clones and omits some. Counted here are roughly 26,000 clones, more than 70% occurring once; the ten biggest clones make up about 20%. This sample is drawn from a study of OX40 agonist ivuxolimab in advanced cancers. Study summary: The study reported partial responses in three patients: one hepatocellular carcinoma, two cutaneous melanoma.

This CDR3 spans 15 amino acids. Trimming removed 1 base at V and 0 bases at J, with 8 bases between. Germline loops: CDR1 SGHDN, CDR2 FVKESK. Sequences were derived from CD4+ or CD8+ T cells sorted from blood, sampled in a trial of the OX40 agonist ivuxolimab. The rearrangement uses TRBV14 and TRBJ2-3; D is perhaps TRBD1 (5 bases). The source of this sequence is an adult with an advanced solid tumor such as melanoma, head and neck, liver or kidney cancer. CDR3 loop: CASSQGGHSTDTQYF. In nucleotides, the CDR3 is TGTGCCAGCAGCCAAGGAGGACACAGCACAGATACGCAGTATTTT.